These 10 T cell receptor beta chains originate from one sample sequenced in a study of spatial heterogeneity in lung cancer. Via MiXCR, TCRdb re-called the 5' RACE reads, giving one row per CDR3 protein. This sample carries over a thousand distinct CDR3 sequences, around 38% of them seen once, and the ten largest clones take over 15%. The time point denotes: sample taken at primary tumor resection. The specimen was normal lung tissue next to the tumor, collected at surgery. These receptors all come from a male donor with early-stage non-small cell lung cancer.

This clonotype is classed as large. The V gene is TRBV6-5, the J gene TRBJ1-4; 12 bases are a match to TRBD1. Germline V gives CDR1 MNHEY, CDR2 SVGAGI. The CDR3 runs to 17 residues. The trim removed 4 bases at V and 7 bases at J, leaving 10 bases unmatched. The CDR3 loop is CASSSGTGGADGEKLFF. Written as DNA, the CDR3 is TGTGCCAGCAGTTCCGGGACAGGGGGCGCGGATGGTGAAAAACTGTTTTTT.

By sample share, this clonotype is large (0.1 to 1%). The rearrangement joins TRBV5-4 to TRBJ2-2; D tentatively fits TRBD1 or TRBD2 (5 bases each). V was clipped by 5 bases and J by 6 bases, with 17 bases between them. CDR1 and CDR2 from the germline V gene are SGHNT and YYREEE (reference sequence). The CDR3 loop spans 15 amino acids. This chain's CDR3 is CASSPRERQAGELFF. CDR3 DNA sequence: TGTGCCAGCAGTCCCAGGGAGCGTCAGGCCGGGGAGCTGTTTTTT. The whole variable domain, filled in from reference TRBV5-4 and TRBJ2-2, reads ETGVTQSPTHLIKTRGQQVTLRCSSQSGHNTVSWYQQALGQGPQFIFQYYREEENGRGNFPPRFSGLQFPNYSSELNVNALELDDSALYLCASSPRERQAGELFFGEGSRLTVL.

In its sample, this clonotype was seen a few times. The chain links TRBV10-3 to TRBJ1-2, with D tentatively TRBD1 (6 bases). Germline CDR1 is ENHRY and CDR2 is SYGVKD. V gave up 10 bases and J gave up 1 base, with 13 bases separating them. The CDR3 contains 13 residues. DNA for the CDR3: TGTGCCACTGGAGAGGGACATAACTATGGCTACACCTTC. Its translation: CATGEGHNYGYTF.

The chain uses TRBV7-8 and TRBJ1-5, with D unresolved. Per germline, CDR1 SGHVS and CDR2 FQNEAQ. The V gene lost 2 bases and the J gene lost 6 bases, with 14 bases spanning the gap. The CDR3 length is 15 residues. CDR3 loop: CASSLLVSGTQPQHF. The CDR3 DNA is TGTGCCAGCAGCTTACTAGTTTCGGGTACTCAGCCCCAGCATTTT. The variable domain in full, with the rest retrieved from reference TRBV7-8 and TRBJ1-5, is GAGVSQSPRYKVAKRGQDVALRCDPISGHVSLFWYQQALGQGPEFLTYFQNEAQLDKSGLPSDRFFAERPEGSVSTLKIQRTQQEDSAVYLCASSLLVSGTQPQHFGDGTRLSIL.

This chain joins TRBV6-5 and TRBJ1-4; possible D gene TRBD1, 6 bases. Trimming shortened V by 2 bases and J by 1 base, and 11 bases separated the two germline ends. Looked up from germline, CDR1 is MNHEY and CDR2 is SVGAGI. The CDR3 totals 16 residues. In DNA, the CDR3 is TGTGCCAGCAGTTACCTGCGGGGGCAAACTAATGAAAAACTGTTTTTT. Translating gives CASSYLRGQTNEKLFF.

This clonotype is classed as medium-sized (0.01 to 0.1%). This chain links TRBV4-2 with TRBJ2-7; TRBD2 agrees at 9 bases. V lost 2 bases and J lost 0; bases outside the gene matches: 2. In germline, CDR1 is LGHNA, CDR2 YNFKEQ. The CDR3 covers 15 residues. The CDR3 bases are TGTGCCAGCAGCCAACGACTAGCGGACTCCTACGAGCAGTACTTC. Its translation is CASSQRLADSYEQYF.

In its sample, this clonotype ranks as large. CDR3 coding DNA: TGTGCAAGTCGCTTAGGGGGTGGCCCAAGGGGGACAGATACGCAGTATTTT. It specifies CASRLGGGPRGTDTQYF. The rearrangement uses TRBV12-2 and TRBJ2-3; TRBD1, as called in the table, went unchecked against the DNA. TRBV12-2 is an annotated pseudogene. The length of the CDR3 is 17 residues.

This clonotype has just a few counts. The chain combines TRBV27 with TRBJ1-2; D uncertain. CDR3 size: 11 residues. The V gene lost 10 bases and the J gene lost 1 base, with 7 bases spanning the gap. CDR1 is MNHEY, CDR2 SMNVEV, per germline (reference sequence). The CDR3 protein is CATIFNYGYTF. The CDR3 DNA reads as TGTGCCACCATATTTAACTATGGCTACACCTTC.

This chain connects TRBV5-1 to TRBJ2-2; D is possibly TRBD2 (7 bases). The V and J ends lost 3 bases and 7 bases respectively, with 16 bases between them. CDR1 and CDR2 from the germline V gene are SGHRS and YFSETQ. The length of the CDR3 is 15 residues. The CDR3 DNA reads as TGCGCCAGCAGCTCCGGCCGGGGGGCTAACGGGGAGCTGTTTTTT. Its protein is CASSSGRGANGELFF.

The rearrangement uses TRBV28 and TRBJ1-2; tentative D call: TRBD1 (6 bases). V gave up 6 bases and J gave up 2 bases, with 16 bases separating them. From germline, CDR1 is MDHEN and CDR2 SYDVKM. This CDR3 region has 15 residues. This CDR3 is CASRTSGTINYGYTF. The CDR3 DNA is TGTGCCAGCAGGACTTCCGGGACAATCAACTATGGCTACACCTTC.